The TCR beta chain under discussion was sequenced for a study of blood T cell repertoires in COVID-19. Across the whole study: Italy, Spain and the United States were the sources of the convalescent and acute COVID-19 samples. From T cells, B-cell-depleted T cells, or PBMCs came the material, which was cDNA or gDNA.

This clone was seen a handful of times. Original methodology: Amplification of reference gene primers was used by the study to estimate nucleated cell counts. Data came from immunoSEQ multiplex PCR; TCRdb stores just in-frame clones and leaves some out. That table is the source of V, J and clone size, and D and trimming were worked out from the DNA. The repertoire holds fewer than 350,000 clones, with approximately 85% as singletons. The specimen sequenced was peripheral blood. The sequence was obtained from a human donor in a cohort sampled during active COVID-19.

The CDR3 sequence: CASGAGRDRVNQPQHF. The CDR3 DNA reads as TGTGCCAGTGGGGCCGGTCGGGACAGAGTCAATCAGCCCCAGCATTTT. The rearrangement uses TRBV19 and TRBJ1-5, with 7 positions matching TRBD1. Trimming at V came to 8 bases and at J to 3 bases, leaving 13 bases not matched to a gene. CDR3 length: 16 amino acids. Looked up from germline, CDR1 is LNHDA and CDR2 is SQIVND (reference sequence).